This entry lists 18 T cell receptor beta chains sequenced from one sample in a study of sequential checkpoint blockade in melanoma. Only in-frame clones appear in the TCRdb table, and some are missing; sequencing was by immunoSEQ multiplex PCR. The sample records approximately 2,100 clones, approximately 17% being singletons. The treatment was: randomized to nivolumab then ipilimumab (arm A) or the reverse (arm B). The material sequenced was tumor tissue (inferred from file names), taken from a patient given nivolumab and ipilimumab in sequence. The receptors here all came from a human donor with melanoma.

This CDR3 is CASSLTVNDRTNTGELFF. The DNA for the CDR3 is TGTGCCAGCAGCTTAACTGTAAACGACAGGACGAACACCGGGGAGCTGTTTTTT. The chain employs TRBV11-3 and TRBJ2-2, with a possible D match to TRBD1 (6 bases). Germline V gene data show CDR1 as SGHNT and CDR2 as YENEEA. V shed 2 bases and J shed 0 bases, with 16 bases lying between them. This CDR3 has 18 residues.

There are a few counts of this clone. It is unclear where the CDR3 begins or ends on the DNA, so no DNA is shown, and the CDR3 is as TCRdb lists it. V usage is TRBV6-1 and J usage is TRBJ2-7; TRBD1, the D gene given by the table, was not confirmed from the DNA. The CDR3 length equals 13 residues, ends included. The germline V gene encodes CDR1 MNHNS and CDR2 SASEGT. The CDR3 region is CASSEVGSGAIKF.

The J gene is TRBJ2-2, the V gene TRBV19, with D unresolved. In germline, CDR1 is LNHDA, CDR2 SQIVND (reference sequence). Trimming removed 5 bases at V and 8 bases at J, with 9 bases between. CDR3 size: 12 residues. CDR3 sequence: CASSWKSGELFF. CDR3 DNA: TGTGCCAGTAGTTGGAAGTCGGGGGAGCTGTTTTTT.

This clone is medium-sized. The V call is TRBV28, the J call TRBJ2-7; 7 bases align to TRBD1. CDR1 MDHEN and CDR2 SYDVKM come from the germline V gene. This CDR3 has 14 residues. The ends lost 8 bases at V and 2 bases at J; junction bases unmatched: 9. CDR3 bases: TGTGCCAGCCACCCGACAGGGTTCGCCTACGAGCAGTACTTC. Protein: CASHPTGFAYEQYF.

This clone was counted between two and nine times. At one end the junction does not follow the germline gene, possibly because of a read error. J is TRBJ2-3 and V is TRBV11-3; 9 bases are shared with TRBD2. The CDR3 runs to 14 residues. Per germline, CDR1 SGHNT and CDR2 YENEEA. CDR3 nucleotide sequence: TGTGCTAGCAGCTTAGGAGCGGGAGGAGATACGCAGTATTTT. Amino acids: CASSLGAGGDTQYF.

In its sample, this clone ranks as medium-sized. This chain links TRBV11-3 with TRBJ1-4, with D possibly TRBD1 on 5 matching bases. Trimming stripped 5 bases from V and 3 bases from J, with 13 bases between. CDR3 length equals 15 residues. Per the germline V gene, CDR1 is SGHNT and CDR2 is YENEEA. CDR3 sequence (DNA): TGTGCCAGCAGCCAAAAGGGGCGGGCTAATGAAAAACTGTTTTTT. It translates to CASSQKGRANEKLFF.

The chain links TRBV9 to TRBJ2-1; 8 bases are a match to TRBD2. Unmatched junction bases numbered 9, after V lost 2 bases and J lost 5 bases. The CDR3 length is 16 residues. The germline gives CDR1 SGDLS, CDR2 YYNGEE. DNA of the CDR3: TGTGCCAGCAGCGTGTATGAGCGGGGGAATAACAATGAGCAGTTCTTC. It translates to CASSVYERGNNNEQFF.

In DNA, the CDR3 is TGTGCCAGCAGTTTAGGACAGGGTCGTCAGCCCCAGCATTTT. Protein product: CASSLGQGRQPQHF. The V and J genes are TRBV28 and TRBJ1-5; 8 bases fit TRBD1. Germline CDR1 reads MDHEN; CDR2 reads SYDVKM. Losses at the gene ends were 2 bases for V and 6 bases for J; bases not matched to a gene: 3. The CDR3 is 14 residues long.

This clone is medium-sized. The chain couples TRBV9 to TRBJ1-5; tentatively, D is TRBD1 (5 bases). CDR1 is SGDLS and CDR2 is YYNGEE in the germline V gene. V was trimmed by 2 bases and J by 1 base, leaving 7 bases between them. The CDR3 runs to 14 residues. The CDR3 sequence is CASSVGGSNQPQHF. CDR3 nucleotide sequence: TGTGCCAGCAGCGTCGGGGGGAGCAATCAGCCCCAGCATTTT.

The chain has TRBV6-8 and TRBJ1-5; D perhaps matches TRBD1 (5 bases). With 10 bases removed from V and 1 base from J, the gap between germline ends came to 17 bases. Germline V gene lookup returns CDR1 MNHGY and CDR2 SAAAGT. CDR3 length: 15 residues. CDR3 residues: CAISRDGESNQPQHF. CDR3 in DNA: TGTGCCATCAGCCGGGACGGCGAGAGCAATCAGCCCCAGCATTTT.

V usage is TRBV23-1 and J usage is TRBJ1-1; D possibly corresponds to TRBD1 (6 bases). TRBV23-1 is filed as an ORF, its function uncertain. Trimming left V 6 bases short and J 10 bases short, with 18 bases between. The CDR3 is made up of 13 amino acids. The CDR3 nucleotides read TGCGCCAGCAGCCAGAACGGGGGACACAGAGCTTTCTTT. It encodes CASSQNGGHRAFF.

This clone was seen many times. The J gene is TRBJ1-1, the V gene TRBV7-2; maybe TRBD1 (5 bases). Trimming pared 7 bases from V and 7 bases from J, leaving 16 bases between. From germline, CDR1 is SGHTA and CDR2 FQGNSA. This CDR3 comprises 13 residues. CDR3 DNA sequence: TGTGCCAGCACCCCCTTAGACAGCTATGAAGCTTTCTTT. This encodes CASTPLDSYEAFF.

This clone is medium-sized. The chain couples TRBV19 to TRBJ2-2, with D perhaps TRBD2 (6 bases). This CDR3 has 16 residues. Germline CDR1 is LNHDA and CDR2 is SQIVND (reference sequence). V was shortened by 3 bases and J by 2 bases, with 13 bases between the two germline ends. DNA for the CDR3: TGTGCCAGTAGTATCTTTTGGAGGGATAACACCGGGGAGCTGTTTTTT. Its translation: CASSIFWRDNTGELFF.

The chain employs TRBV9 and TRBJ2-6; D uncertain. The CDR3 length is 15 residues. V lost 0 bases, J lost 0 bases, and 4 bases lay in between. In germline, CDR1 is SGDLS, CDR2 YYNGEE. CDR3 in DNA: TGTGCCAGCAGCGTAGGCCGCTCTGGGGCCAACGTCCTGACTTTC. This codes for CASSVGRSGANVLTF.

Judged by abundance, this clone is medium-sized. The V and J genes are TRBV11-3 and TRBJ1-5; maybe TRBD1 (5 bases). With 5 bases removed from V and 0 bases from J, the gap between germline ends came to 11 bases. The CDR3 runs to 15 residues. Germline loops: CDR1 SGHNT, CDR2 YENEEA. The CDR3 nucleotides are TGTGCCAGCAGCCCCGGACACCATAGCAATCAGCCCCAGCATTTT. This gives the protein CASSPGHHSNQPQHF.

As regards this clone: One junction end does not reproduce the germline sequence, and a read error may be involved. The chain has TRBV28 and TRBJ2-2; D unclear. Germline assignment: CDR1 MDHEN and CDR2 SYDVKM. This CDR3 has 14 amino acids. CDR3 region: CASNLGPNTGELFF. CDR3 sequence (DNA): TGTGCCAGCAATTTAGGCCCGAACACCGGGGAGCTGTTTTTT.

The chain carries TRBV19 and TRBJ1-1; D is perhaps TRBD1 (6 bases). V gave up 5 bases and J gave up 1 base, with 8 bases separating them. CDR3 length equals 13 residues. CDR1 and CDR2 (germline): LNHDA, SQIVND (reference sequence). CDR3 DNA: TGTGCCAGTAGTTTACAGGGGAACACTGAAGCTTTCTTT. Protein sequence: CASSLQGNTEAFF.

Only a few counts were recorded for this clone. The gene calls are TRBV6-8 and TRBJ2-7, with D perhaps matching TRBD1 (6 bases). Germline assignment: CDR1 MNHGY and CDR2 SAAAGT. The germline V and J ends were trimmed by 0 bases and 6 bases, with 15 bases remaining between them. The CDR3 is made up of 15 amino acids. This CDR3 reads CASSYSVGGSGEQYF. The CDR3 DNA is TGTGCCAGCAGTTACTCGGTTGGGGGCTCTGGCGAGCAGTACTTC.